These 9 T cell receptor beta chains share one sample of origin, sequenced in a study of T-cell reconstitution after alpha-beta-depleted transplantation in children. Unique molecular identifiers were built into the TCRbeta library. Each CDR3 protein is one row after TCRdb ran MiXCR on the PCR reads. This sample has roughly 200,000 distinct CDR3 sequences, with approximately 8% found just once. Sequenced material: PBMCs, mostly from graft donor cells, taken 360 days after TCRalphabeta/CD19-depleted stem cell transplant. These receptors all stem from a male patient aged 2-9 years who had a stem cell transplant for acute myeloid leukemia, so the T cells may come from the graft donor.

This clonotype was picked up many times. V usage is TRBV20-1 and J usage is TRBJ2-1, with 11 nucleotides matching TRBD2. Germline loops: CDR1 DFQATT, CDR2 SNEGSKA (reference sequence). V shed 3 bases, J shed 3 bases, and the junction held 4 bases outside the gene matches. This CDR3 region has 15 residues. The DNA of the CDR3 is TGCAGTGCTAGTGCTAGCGGGAGGCACTACAATGAGCAGTTCTTC. Translated: CSASASGRHYNEQFF.

This rearrangement joins TRBV5-1 to TRBJ2-7; TRBD1 agrees at 7 bases. The CDR3 covers 15 residues. The germline V gene has CDR1 SGHRS and CDR2 YFSETQ. Trimming cost V 4 bases and J 6 bases; bases outside gene matches: 13. The DNA for the CDR3 is TGCGCCAGCAGCCAAGTGGCAGGGGGAATAGGCGAGCAGTACTTC. This gives the protein CASSQVAGGIGEQYF.

This clonotype was seen repeatedly, ten times or more. DNA of the CDR3: TGCGCCAGCAGCTTGGGACGGGGGAGGGAGACCCAGTACTTC. Translation: CASSLGRGRETQYF. The rearrangement links TRBV5-1 to TRBJ2-5, with D possibly being TRBD2 (6 bases). V gave up 0 bases and J gave up 5 bases, with 11 bases separating them. The CDR3 has 14 amino acids. In germline, CDR1 is SGHRS, CDR2 YFSETQ.

This clonotype was counted ten times or more. This chain connects TRBV27 to TRBJ2-2, with D perhaps TRBD2 (6 bases). CDR1 and CDR2 from the germline V gene are MNHEY and SMNVEV (reference sequence). The CDR3 has 13 amino acids. The germline V and J ends were trimmed by 2 bases and 5 bases, with 6 bases remaining between them. The CDR3: CASSLRGTGELFF. The CDR3 DNA is TGTGCCAGCAGTTTACGGGGGACCGGGGAGCTGTTTTTT.

Of note for this clonotype: This may stem from a read error, because a much larger clone lies one nucleotide away. The rearrangement links TRBV20-1 to TRBJ1-5; tentatively, D is TRBD1 (5 bases). The CDR3 has 13 residues. Germline V CDR1 and CDR2: DFQATT, SNEGSKA (reference sequence). The CDR3 loop is CNANRDGNQPQHF. DNA for the CDR3: TGCAATGCTAACCGGGACGGCAATCAGCCCCAGCATTTT.

V gene TRBV18 combines with J gene TRBJ1-1; TRBD1 agrees at 9 bases. V dropped 5 bases and J dropped 0; count of bases not matched to a gene: 4. Germline V gives CDR1 KGHSH, CDR2 LQKENI. This CDR3 comprises 15 residues. Here the CDR3 reads CASSATGGVNTEAFF. The CDR3 DNA follows: TGTGCCAGCTCAGCCACAGGGGGCGTGAACACTGAAGCTTTCTTT. The entire variable domain, with the rest obtained from reference TRBV18 and TRBJ1-1, is as follows: NAGVMQNPRHLVRRRGQEARLRCSPMKGHSHVYWYRQLPEEGLKFMVYLQKENIIDESGMPKERFSAEFPKEGPSILRIQQVVRGDSAAYFCASSATGGVNTEAFFGQGTRLTVV.

This clonotype showed up many times. This chain links TRBV11-2 with TRBJ2-1; D remains unclear. From germline, CDR1 is SGHAT and CDR2 FQNNGV. The CDR3 sequence is 12 residues long. V was clipped by 0 bases and J by 5 bases, with 2 bases between them. For the CDR3, the DNA is TGTGCCAGCAGCTTAGATCACAATGAGCAGTTCTTC. Its protein product is CASSLDHNEQFF.

This clonotype came up many times. The rearrangement joins TRBV6-5 to TRBJ2-7; 10 nucleotides match TRBD1. J lost 9 bases, V lost 2 bases, and 16 bases had no gene match. CDR3 size: 17 residues. The germline V gene has CDR1 MNHEY and CDR2 SVGAGI. The CDR3 is CASSYESGDRGRKVQYF. CDR3 nucleotides: TGTGCCAGCAGTTACGAATCCGGGGACAGGGGTCGTAAGGTGCAGTACTTC.

J is TRBJ1-1 and V is TRBV5-1, with D unresolved. The CDR3 spans 11 residues. V was pared by 2 bases and J by 7 bases, with 6 bases between. The germline V gene encodes CDR1 SGHRS and CDR2 YFSETQ. CDR3 protein: CASSFGGEAFF. DNA for the CDR3: TGCGCCAGCAGCTTCGGTGGTGAAGCTTTCTTT.